The clone carrying this T cell receptor beta chain has at least ten counts. Its antigen is not identified. This sample stems from a study of blood T cells in healthy people across ages. Study-wide findings and caveats: A roughly linear fall in TCR beta diversity per million T cells was seen with increasing age. Comparison with aged donors showed that long-lived donors had more naive CD4+ cells and higher diversity.

For the second PCR, which ran for about 6 to 11 cycles, a sample-barcoded 5' primer and a J-beta primer mix were used. TCRdb reprocessed the 5' RACE reads via MiXCR and lists one record per CDR3 protein. This table holds about 1,800,000 distinct CDR3 sequences, 25% to 30% found once. This CDR3 has 14 residues. V was clipped by 1 base and J by 6 bases, with 12 bases between them. CDR1 and CDR2 (germline): SGHVS, FNYEAQ. Individuals who donated were healthy Caucasians from Russia aged 6 to 90. The chain combines TRBV7-6 with TRBJ2-5; possibly TRBD2 for D (5 bases). The sample comprised blood. This sequence originates from a woman under 40 in good health. CDR3 protein: CASSLGTGRKTQYF. DNA of the CDR3: TGTGCCAGCAGCTTAGGGACGGGAAGAAAGACCCAGTACTTC.